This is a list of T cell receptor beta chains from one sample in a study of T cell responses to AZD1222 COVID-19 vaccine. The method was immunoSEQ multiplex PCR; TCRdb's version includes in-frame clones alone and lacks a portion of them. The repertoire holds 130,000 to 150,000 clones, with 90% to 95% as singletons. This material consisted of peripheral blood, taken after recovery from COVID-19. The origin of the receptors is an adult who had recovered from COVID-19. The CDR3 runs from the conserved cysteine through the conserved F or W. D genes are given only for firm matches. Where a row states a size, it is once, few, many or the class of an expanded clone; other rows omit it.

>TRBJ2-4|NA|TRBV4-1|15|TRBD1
CASSWTGADKNIQYF
TGCGCCAGCAGCTGGACAGGGGCAGACAAAAACATTCAGTACTTC
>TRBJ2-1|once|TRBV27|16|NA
CASSLDSSSSYNEQFF
TGTGCCAGCAGTTTAGACAGCTCGAGCTCCTACAATGAGCAGTTCTTC
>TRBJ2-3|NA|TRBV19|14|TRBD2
CASRPAGSTDTQYF
TGTGCCAGTAGACCAGCGGGGAGCACAGATACGCAGTATTTT
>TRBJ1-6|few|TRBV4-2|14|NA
CASSPLRTGGTLHF
TGTGCCAGCAGCCCCCTACGAACAGGTGGAACCCTCCACTTT
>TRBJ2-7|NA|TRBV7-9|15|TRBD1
CASSLGDRSGYEQYF
TGTGCCAGCAGCTTAGGGGACAGGTCGGGATACGAGCAGTACTTC
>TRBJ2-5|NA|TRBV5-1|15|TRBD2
CASSPNGLVQETQYF
TGCGCCAGCAGCCCGAACGGACTAGTTCAAGAGACCCAGTACTTC
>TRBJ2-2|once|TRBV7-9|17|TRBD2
CASSLGLADTNTGELFF
TGTGCCAGCAGCTTGGGACTAGCGGATACGAACACCGGGGAGCTGTTTTTT
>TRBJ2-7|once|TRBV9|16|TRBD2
CASSVAGLANRYEQYF
TGTGCCAGCAGCGTAGCGGGACTAGCGAACAGATACGAGCAGTACTTC
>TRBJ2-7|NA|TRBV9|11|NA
CASSVGYEQYF
TGTGCCAGCAGCGTAGGGTACGAGCAGTACTTC
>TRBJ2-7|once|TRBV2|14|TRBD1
CASSVKDRDYEQYF
TGTGCCAGCAGTGTAAAGGACAGGGACTACGAGCAGTACTTC
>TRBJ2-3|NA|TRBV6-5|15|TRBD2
CASKLMGLSTDTQYF
TGTGCCAGCAAGTTGATGGGACTAAGCACAGATACGCAGTATTTT
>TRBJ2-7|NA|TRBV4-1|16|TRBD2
CASSQELVAGGSEQYF
TGCGCCAGCAGCCAAGAGTTAGTCGCGGGAGGGTCCGAGCAGTACTTC
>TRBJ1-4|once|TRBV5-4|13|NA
CASSLVPNEKLFF
TGTGCCAGCAGCTTGGTGCCAAATGAAAAACTGTTTTTT
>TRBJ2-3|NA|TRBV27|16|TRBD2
CASTWGGRGGTDTQYF
TGTGCCAGCACCTGGGGGGGAAGAGGAGGCACAGATACGCAGTATTTT
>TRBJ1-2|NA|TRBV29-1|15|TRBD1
CSVEVLGQGMYGYTF
TGCAGCGTTGAAGTTTTGGGACAGGGGATGTATGGCTACACCTTC
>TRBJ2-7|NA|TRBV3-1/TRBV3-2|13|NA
CASSQGRGNEQYF
TGTGCCAGCAGCCAAGGAAGGGGGAACGAGCAGTACTTC
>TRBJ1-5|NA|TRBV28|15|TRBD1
CASYASDREGQPQHF
TGTGCCAGCTACGCGTCGGACAGGGAGGGTCAGCCCCAGCATTTT
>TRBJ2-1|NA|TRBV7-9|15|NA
CASSLGSDKPNEQFF
TGTGCCAGCAGCCTCGGCTCGGACAAGCCCAATGAGCAGTTCTTC
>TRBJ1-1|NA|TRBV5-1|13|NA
CASSSDTPYEAFF
TGCGCCAGCAGCTCTGATACTCCTTACGAAGCTTTCTTT
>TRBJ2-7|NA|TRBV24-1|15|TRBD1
CATSDPGTGAYEQYF
TGTGCCACCAGTGACCCCGGGACAGGGGCCTACGAGCAGTACTTC
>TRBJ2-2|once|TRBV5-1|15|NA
CASSLVPANTGELFF
TGCGCCAGCAGCTTGGTCCCCGCGAACACCGGGGAGCTGTTTTTT
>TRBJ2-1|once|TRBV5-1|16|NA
CASSYRGDELYNEQFF
TGCGCCAGCAGCTACCGCGGGGACGAGCTATACAATGAGCAGTTCTTC
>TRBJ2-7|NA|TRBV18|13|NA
CATSGMDSYEQYF
TGTGCCACTTCAGGCATGGACTCCTACGAGCAGTACTTC
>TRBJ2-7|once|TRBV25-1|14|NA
CASSEFGSPYEQYF
TGTGCCAGCAGTGAATTCGGCAGCCCCTACGAGCAGTACTTC
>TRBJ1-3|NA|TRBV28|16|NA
CASSPRGRISGNTIYF
TGTGCCAGCAGTCCAAGGGGACGGATCTCTGGAAACACCATATATTTT
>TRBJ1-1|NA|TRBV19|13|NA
CASASSHETEAFF
TGTGCCAGTGCCTCGTCCCACGAGACTGAAGCTTTCTTT